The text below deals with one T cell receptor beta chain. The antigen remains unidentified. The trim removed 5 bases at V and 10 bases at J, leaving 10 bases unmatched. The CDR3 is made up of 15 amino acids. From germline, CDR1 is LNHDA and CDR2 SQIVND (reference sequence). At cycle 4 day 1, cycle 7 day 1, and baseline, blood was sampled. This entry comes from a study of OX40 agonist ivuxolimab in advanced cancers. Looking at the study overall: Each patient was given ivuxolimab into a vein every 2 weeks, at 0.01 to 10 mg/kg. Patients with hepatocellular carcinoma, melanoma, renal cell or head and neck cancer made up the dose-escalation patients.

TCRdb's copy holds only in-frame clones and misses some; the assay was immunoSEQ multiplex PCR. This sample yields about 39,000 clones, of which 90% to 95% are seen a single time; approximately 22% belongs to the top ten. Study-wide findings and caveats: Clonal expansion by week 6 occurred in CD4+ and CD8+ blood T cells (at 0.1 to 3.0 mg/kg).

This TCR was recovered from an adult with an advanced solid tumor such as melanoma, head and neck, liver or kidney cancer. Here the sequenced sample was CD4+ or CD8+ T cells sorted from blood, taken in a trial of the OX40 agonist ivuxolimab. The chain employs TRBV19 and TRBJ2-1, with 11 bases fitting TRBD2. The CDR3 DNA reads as TGTGCCAGTAGTCCGACTAGCGGGACCCCTAGGGAGCAGTTCTTC. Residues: CASSPTSGTPREQFF.